This T cell receptor (beta chain) was retrieved from a study of OX40 agonist ivuxolimab in advanced cancers. For the study in its entirety: Ivuxolimab, which targeted the costimulatory receptor OX40 (CD134), was an agonistic, fully human IgG2 monoclonal antibody. Peripheral TCRbeta sequencing aimed to test whether ivuxolimab altered TCR sequence diversity and caused clonal T-cell expansion. Patients were allowed to have had prior anti-PD-1, anti-PD-L1 or anti-CTLA-4 therapy, and around two fifths of the dose-escalation patients had been treated with checkpoint inhibitors. Of the 50 or so patients in dose escalation, some 20 had hepatocellular carcinoma, some 15 had melanoma, 9 had renal cell carcinoma and 9 had head and neck cancer. Partial responses occurred in three dose-escalation patients: two with cutaneous melanoma and one with hepatocellular carcinoma. The monotherapy dose-escalation portion (N ≈ 52 patients) of the phase I ivuxolimab trial is reported in the paper. Intravenous ivuxolimab was administered to patients every 2 weeks at six dose levels: 0.01, 0.1, 0.3, 1.5, 3 and 10 mg/kg. In the dose-escalation cohort, roughly 80% of patients were male, and the mean age was roughly 60 years, with a range of 23 to 79.

Regarding this clone: Its binding antigen is unknown. No base qualities exist here, and no much larger clone lies one base off it.

The trial excluded patients who had a history of autoimmune disease or who were on systemic immunosuppression. Peripheral blood for TCR sequencing was collected from all dose cohorts at baseline, on cycle 4 day 1, and on cycle 7 day 1. Samples came from an open-label, multicenter, first-in-human phase I dose-escalation trial of ivuxolimab. Adults with locally advanced or metastatic melanoma, renal cell, hepatocellular, or head and neck squamous cell carcinoma were enrolled in the trial. Before TCR sequencing, CD4+ T cells and CD8+ T cells were sorted from peripheral blood as separate populations. To sequence the TCRbeta CDR3 region, genomic DNA was isolated from the sorted cells. TCRbeta CDR3 regions were sequenced using the immunoSEQ Assay. TCRdb took this table from immuneACCESS and kept in-frame rearrangements with V and J called. Such tables lack part of the clones; where checked against another copy, unresolved V genes explain under half of the gap, and the rest is unexplained. The sample profile shows about 50,000 clones; 88% of them were found once. Around 1.1% of the sample belongs to the ten largest clones.

Results the study describes overall, beyond this receptor: In partial responders in the 0.1-3.0 mg/kg groups, normalized peripheral clonal expansion was found to be among the lowest, especially among CD8+ T cells. The antigen specificity of the clonally expanded peripheral T cells was not determined. Low levels of normalized T-cell clonal expansion were also shown by some nonresponding patients. After ivuxolimab, more expanded clones were found on average in CD8+ T cells than in CD4+ T cells. Clonal expansion of both CD4+ and CD8+ blood T cells was observed from baseline to week 6 at doses 0.1 to 3.0 mg/kg.

The CDR3 starts with the cysteine, ends with the phenylalanine, and has 14 residues. Only the CDR3 region is kept as DNA, spanning 42 bases read in frame from base 1. The germline V gene gives CDR1 as MGHRA and CDR2 as YSYEKL. V is clipped by 3 bases and J by 2 bases, and the sequence between their germline boundaries is 11 bases long. The rearrangement combines TRBV4-1 with TRBJ2-7, with a weak D call of TRBD1 (5 bases match). The sequence was collected from an adult with an advanced solid tumor such as melanoma, head and neck, liver or kidney cancer. This material consisted of CD4+ or CD8+ T cells sorted from blood, taken in a trial of the OX40 agonist ivuxolimab. The CDR3 here reads CASSHPDRPYEQYF. The bases read TGCGCCAGCAGCCACCCTGACAGACCCTACGAGCAGTACTTC.